Presented here are 17 T cell receptor beta chains from one specimen sequenced in a study of PD-L1 blockade in urothelial cancer. As for time point: pretreatment peripheral blood. Sequencing used immunoSEQ multiplex PCR; TCRdb keeps in-frame clones, though not all of them. The sample has 50,000 to 55,000 clones, 86% seen once; the top ten hold roughly 22%. The sequencing here drew on PBMCs, taken around atezolizumab (anti-PD-L1) treatment. The receptors were sampled from a man in his 60s with urothelial cancer.

This clone was observed a single time. This chain links TRBV18 with TRBJ2-3; TRBD2 aligns across 13 bases. Germline lookup yields CDR1 KGHSH and CDR2 LQKENI. The CDR3 has 18 amino acids. V shed 3 bases, J shed 4 bases, and the junction held 10 bases outside the gene matches. The CDR3 region has the DNA TGTGCCAGCTCACCGCCGGGACTAGCGGGAATGTTGGCAGATACGCAGTATTTT. It codes for CASSPPGLAGMLADTQYF.

This chain joins TRBV14 and TRBJ2-7; TRBD1 matches at 11 bases. The CDR3 spans 16 residues. Trimming removed 5 bases from V and 3 bases from J; junction bases left unmatched: 9. The germline gives CDR1 SGHDN, CDR2 FVKESK. Written as DNA, the CDR3 is TGTGCCAGCAGCGAAGGACAGGGGGCGAAAGTCTACGAGCAGTACTTC. Translation gives CASSEGQGAKVYEQYF.

The rearrangement links TRBV6-5 to TRBJ1-5; 7 bases match TRBD1. This CDR3 is 14 amino acids long. The germline V gene encodes CDR1 MNHEY and CDR2 SVGAGI. V lost 5 bases, J lost 9 bases, and 10 bases stayed unmatched. The CDR3 DNA follows: TGTGCCAGCAGTCCCAGGGGGGCTGCTTGGCCCCAGCATTTT. Protein product: CASSPRGAAWPQHF.

Notes on this clone: At one boundary the junction diverges from the germline segment, which might be a read error. The rearrangement joins TRBV7-2 to TRBJ2-7; 9 bases fit TRBD2. This CDR3 comprises 16 residues. Germline CDR1 reads SGHTA; CDR2 reads FQGNSA. CDR3 region: CASSFPLAGDPYAQYF. DNA of the CDR3: TGTGCCAGCAGCTTCCCACTAGCGGGCGATCCTTACGCGCAGTACTTC.

This clone was picked up one time. Different DNA sequences within this sample yield the same CDR3. J is TRBJ1-1 and V is TRBV6-4, with a tentative D call TRBD1 (6 bases). Germline assignment: CDR1 MRHNA and CDR2 SNTAGT. The CDR3 length is 13 residues. Trimming took off 6 bases at V and 0 bases at J, with 8 bases between the two ends. CDR3 coding DNA: TGTGCCAGCAGCCGACAGGTGAACACTGAAGCTTTCTTT. This encodes CASSRQVNTEAFF.

The J gene is TRBJ2-7, the V gene TRBV13; TRBD2 matches 12 bases. The germline V gene encodes CDR1 PRHDT and CDR2 FYEKMQ (reference sequence). The V and J ends lost 5 bases and 11 bases, in that order; junction bases with no gene match: 10. The CDR3 has 14 residues. The CDR3 bases are TGTGCCAGCAGCAACTCTAGCGGGAGGGCAATAAAGTACTTC. Translation gives CASSNSSGRAIKYF.

This chain uses TRBV5-1 with TRBJ2-5, with TRBD2 matching over 7 bases. V shed 5 bases and J 1 base; nucleotides not matched to a gene: 8. The CDR3 runs 15 residues. Germline V gene lookup returns CDR1 SGHRS and CDR2 YFSETQ. This CDR3 is CASSLSGPTQETQYF. Written as DNA, the CDR3 is TGCGCCAGCAGTCTTAGCGGGCCCACCCAAGAGACCCAGTACTTC.

The chain employs TRBV5-1 and TRBJ2-1; 8 nucleotides line up with TRBD2. After removal of 4 bases from V and 2 bases from J, the junction contained 5 bases not matched to a gene. The CDR3 covers 15 residues. The germline V gene encodes CDR1 SGHRS and CDR2 YFSETQ. CDR3 loop: CASSLLADPYNEQFF. In DNA form, the CDR3 reads TGCGCCAGCAGCCTACTAGCGGACCCCTACAATGAGCAGTTCTTC.

The chain couples TRBV4-1 to TRBJ1-2; D perhaps matches TRBD1 (5 bases). The CDR3 totals 15 residues. Looked up from germline, CDR1 is MGHRA and CDR2 is YSYEKL. V dropped 1 base and J dropped 4 bases, with 13 bases sitting between them. CDR3 region: CASSQAAGKGYGYTF. The CDR3 nucleotides read TGCGCCAGCAGCCAAGCCGCAGGGAAAGGCTATGGCTACACCTTC.

Concerning this clone: The same CDR3 is also encoded by other DNA sequences in this sample. The rearrangement joins TRBV5-1 to TRBJ2-1; D is possibly TRBD1 (5 bases). The CDR3 has 12 residues. V was pared by 0 bases and J by 7 bases, with 5 bases between. Germline CDR1 SGHRS, CDR2 YFSETQ. CDR3 bases: TGCGCCAGCAGCTTGGGACAGAATGAGCAGTTCTTC. As protein: CASSLGQNEQFF.

The gene calls are TRBV4-1 and TRBJ1-4, with a tentative D call TRBD1 (6 bases). From germline, CDR1 is MGHRA and CDR2 YSYEKL. This CDR3 has 17 amino acids. The V end lost 1 base, the J end lost 2 bases, and 14 bases lay between the germline ends. The CDR3 loop reads CASSQGPTGSTNEKLFF. CDR3 bases: TGCGCCAGCAGCCAAGGGCCAACAGGGTCGACTAATGAAAAACTGTTTTTT.

This chain connects TRBV15 to TRBJ1-1, with D perhaps TRBD1 (6 bases). The germline gives CDR1 LNHNV, CDR2 YYDKDF (reference sequence). There are 16 residues in the CDR3. Trimming cost V 3 bases and J 0 bases, with 14 bases left between them. This CDR3 is CATSRGVQGLNTEAFF. The CDR3 DNA reads as TGTGCCACCAGCAGGGGAGTACAGGGCTTGAACACTGAAGCTTTCTTT.

The chain recombines TRBV30 with TRBJ1-1; D gene uncertain. Trimming stripped 0 bases from V and 4 bases from J, with 9 bases between. In germline, CDR1 is GTSNPN, CDR2 SVGIG (reference sequence). CDR3 size: 13 residues. The CDR3 DNA reads TGTGCCTGGAGTGTTCGAGGTTCCACTGAAGCTTTCTTT. Translation gives CAWSVRGSTEAFF.

The V gene is TRBV7-8, the J gene TRBJ2-2, with D hard to call. V was trimmed by 1 base and J by 4 bases, leaving 10 bases between them. The germline CDR1 and CDR2 sequences are SGHVS and FQNEAQ. The CDR3 has 15 residues. The CDR3 loop reads CASSLEFASTGELFF. The CDR3 region has the DNA TGTGCCAGCAGCTTAGAATTTGCTAGCACCGGGGAGCTGTTTTTT.

The rearrangement uses TRBV10-2 and TRBJ1-2; TRBD1 agrees at 9 bases. The CDR3 contains 17 residues. After removal of 6 bases from V and 4 bases from J, the junction contained 15 bases not matched to a gene. Germline CDR1 reads WSHSY; CDR2 reads SAAADI. CDR3 protein: CASRFPPDRGDSYGYTF. The CDR3 region has the DNA TGCGCCAGCAGGTTCCCTCCTGACAGGGGGGACAGCTATGGCTACACCTTC.

This clone appeared a few times. The chain recombines TRBV9 with TRBJ1-2, with TRBD1 matching over 7 bases. CDR3 length equals 13 residues. Unmatched junction bases numbered 4, after V lost 3 bases and J lost 5 bases. Germline V gene sequence: CDR1 SGDLS, CDR2 YYNGEE. The CDR3: CASSAQGWYGYTF. CDR3 bases: TGTGCCAGCAGCGCACAGGGGTGGTATGGCTACACCTTC.

The V gene is TRBV27, the J gene TRBJ2-3; 7 positions match TRBD2. CDR1 is MNHEY, CDR2 SMNVEV, per germline (reference sequence). V shed 2 bases, J shed 7 bases, and the junction held 6 bases outside the gene matches. The CDR3 contains 14 residues. CDR3 DNA sequence: TGTGCCAGCAGTTTAGACGTTAGCGGGTATACGCAGTATTTT. This encodes CASSLDVSGYTQYF.